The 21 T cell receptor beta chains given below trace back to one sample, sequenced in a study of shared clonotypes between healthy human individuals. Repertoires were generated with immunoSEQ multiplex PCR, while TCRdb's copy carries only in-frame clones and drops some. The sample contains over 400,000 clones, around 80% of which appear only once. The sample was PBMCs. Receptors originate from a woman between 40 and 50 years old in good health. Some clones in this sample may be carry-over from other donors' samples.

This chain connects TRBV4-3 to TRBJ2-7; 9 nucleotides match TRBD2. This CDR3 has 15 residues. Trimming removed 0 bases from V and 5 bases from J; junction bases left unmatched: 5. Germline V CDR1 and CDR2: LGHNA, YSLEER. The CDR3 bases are TGCGCCAGCAGCCAAGATGGGCTAGCGGGAAACGAGCAGTACTTC. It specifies CASSQDGLAGNEQYF.

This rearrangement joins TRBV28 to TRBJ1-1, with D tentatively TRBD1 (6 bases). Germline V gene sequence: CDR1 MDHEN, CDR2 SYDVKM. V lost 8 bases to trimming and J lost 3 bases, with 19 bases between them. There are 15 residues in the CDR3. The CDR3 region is CASGSTGSPYTEAFF. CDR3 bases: TGTGCCAGCGGTTCAACAGGGAGTCCATACACTGAAGCTTTCTTT.

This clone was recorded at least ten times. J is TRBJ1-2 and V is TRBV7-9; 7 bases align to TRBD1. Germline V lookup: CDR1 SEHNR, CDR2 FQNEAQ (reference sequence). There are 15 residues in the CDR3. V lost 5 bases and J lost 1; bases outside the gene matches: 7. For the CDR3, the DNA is TGTGCCAGCAGCGCGGGACAGCTACTTAACTATGGCTACACCTTC. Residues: CASSAGQLLNYGYTF.

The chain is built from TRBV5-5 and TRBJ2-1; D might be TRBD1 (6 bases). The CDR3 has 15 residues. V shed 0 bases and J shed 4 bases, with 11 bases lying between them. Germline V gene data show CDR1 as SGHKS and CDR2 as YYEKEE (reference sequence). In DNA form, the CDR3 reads TGTGCCAGCAGCTTGGGGACAGCCCCTTACAATGAGCAGTTCTTC. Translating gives CASSLGTAPYNEQFF.

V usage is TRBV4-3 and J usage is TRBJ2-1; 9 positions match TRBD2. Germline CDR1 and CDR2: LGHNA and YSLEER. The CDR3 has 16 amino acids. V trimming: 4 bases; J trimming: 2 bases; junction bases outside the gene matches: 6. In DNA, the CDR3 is TGCGCCAGCAGCCGAAGGGGGACTAGCCCCTACAATGAGCAGTTCTTC. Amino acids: CASSRRGTSPYNEQFF.

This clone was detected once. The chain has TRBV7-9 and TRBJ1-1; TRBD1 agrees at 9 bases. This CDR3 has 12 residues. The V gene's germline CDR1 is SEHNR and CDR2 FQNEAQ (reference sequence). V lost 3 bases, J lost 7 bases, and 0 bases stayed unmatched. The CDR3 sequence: CASSLGQGEAFF. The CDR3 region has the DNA TGTGCCAGCAGCTTGGGACAGGGTGAAGCTTTCTTT.

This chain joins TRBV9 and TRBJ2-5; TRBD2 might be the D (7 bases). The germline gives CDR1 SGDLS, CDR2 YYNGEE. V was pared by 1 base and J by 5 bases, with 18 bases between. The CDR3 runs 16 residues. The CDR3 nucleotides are TGTGCCAGCAGCGTAAGGGATCGGGGGGCTTGGGAGACCCAGTACTTC. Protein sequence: CASSVRDRGAWETQYF.

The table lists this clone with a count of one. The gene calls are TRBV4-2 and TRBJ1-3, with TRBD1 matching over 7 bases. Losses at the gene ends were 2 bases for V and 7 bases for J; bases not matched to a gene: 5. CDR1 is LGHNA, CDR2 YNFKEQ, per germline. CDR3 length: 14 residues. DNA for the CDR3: TGTGCCAGCAGCCAAAGGTCACAGGGGAACACCATATATTTT. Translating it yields CASSQRSQGNTIYF.

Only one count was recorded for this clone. The CDR3 coding sequence is TGTGCCAGCAGTGAAGGGAACAGGGGAGGAGAGACCCAGTACTTC. Protein product: CASSEGNRGGETQYF. The V call is TRBV6-1, the J call TRBJ2-5, with a weak D call TRBD1 (7 bases). The CDR3 sequence is 15 residues long. CDR1 MNHNS and CDR2 SASEGT come from the germline V gene. V was cut by 1 base and J by 4 bases, with 13 bases left in between.

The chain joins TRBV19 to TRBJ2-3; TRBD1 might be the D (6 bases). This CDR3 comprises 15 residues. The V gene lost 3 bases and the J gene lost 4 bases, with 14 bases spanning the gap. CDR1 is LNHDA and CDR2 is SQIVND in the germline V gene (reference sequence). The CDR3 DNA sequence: TGTGCCAGTAGTATTCCCATCCAGGGGCCAGATACGCAGTATTTT. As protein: CASSIPIQGPDTQYF.

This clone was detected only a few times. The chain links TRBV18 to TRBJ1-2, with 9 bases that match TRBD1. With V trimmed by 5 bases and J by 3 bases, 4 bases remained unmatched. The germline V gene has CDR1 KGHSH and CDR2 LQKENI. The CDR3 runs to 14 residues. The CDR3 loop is CASSSGQGYYGYTF. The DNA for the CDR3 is TGTGCCAGCTCATCCGGACAGGGGTACTATGGCTACACCTTC.

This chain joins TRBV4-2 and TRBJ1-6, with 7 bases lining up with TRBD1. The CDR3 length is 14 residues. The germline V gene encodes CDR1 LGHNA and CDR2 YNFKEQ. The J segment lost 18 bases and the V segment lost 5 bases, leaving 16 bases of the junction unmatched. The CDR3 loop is CASSSTGTKGSPHF. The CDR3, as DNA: TGTGCCAGCAGCTCGACAGGGACCAAGGGGAGTCCCCACTTT.

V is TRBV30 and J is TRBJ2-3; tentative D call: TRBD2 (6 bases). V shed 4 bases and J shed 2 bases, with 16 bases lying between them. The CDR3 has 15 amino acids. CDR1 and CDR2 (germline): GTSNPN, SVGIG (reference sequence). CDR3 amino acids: CAWTRGSGSTDTQYF. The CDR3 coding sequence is TGTGCCTGGACGCGGGGTAGCGGTTCCACAGATACGCAGTATTTT.

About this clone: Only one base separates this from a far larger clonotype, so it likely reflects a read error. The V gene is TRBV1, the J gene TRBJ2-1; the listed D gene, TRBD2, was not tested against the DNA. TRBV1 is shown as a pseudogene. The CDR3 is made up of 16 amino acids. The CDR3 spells CTSSQETSGSYNEQFF. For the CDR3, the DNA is TGCACCAGCAGCCAAGAGACTAGCGGCTCCTACAATGAGCAGTTCTTC.

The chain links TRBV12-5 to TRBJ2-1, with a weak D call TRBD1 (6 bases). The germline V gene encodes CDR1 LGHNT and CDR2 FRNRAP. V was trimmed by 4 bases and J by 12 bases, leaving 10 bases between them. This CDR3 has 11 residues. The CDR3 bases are TGTGCTAGTGGTTCCGGACAGAGGCAGTTCTTC. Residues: CASGSGQRQFF.

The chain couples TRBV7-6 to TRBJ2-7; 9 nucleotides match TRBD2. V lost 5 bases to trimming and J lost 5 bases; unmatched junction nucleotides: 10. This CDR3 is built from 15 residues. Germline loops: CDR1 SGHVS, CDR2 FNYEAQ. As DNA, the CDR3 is TGTGCCAGCAGCGCTATCGGGCTAGCGGGAAACGAGCAGTACTTC. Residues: CASSAIGLAGNEQYF.

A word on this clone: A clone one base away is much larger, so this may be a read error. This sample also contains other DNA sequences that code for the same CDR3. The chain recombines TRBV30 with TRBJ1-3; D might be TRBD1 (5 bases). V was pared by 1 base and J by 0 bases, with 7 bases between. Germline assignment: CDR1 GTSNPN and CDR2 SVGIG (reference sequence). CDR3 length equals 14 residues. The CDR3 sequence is CAWSERGSGNTIYF. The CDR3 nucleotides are TGTGCCTGGAGTGAAAGGGGCTCTGGAAACACCATATATTTT.

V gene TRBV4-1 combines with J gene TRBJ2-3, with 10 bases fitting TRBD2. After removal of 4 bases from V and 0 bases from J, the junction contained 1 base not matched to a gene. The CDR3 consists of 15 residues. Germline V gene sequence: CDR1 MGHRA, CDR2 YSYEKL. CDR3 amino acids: CASSPSGGSTDTQYF. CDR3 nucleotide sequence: TGCGCCAGCAGCCCTAGCGGGGGTAGCACAGATACGCAGTATTTT.

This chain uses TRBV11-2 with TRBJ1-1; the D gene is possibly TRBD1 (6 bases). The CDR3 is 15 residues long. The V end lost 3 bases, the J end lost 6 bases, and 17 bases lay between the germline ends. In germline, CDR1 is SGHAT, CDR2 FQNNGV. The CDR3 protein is CASSFVTGLGAEAFF. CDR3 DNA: TGTGCCAGCAGCTTTGTCACAGGGCTTGGGGCTGAAGCTTTCTTT.

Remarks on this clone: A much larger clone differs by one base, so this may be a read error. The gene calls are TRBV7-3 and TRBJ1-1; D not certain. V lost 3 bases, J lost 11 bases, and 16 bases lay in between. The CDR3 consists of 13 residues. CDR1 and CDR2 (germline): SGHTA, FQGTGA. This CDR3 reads CASSLDHPFGAFF. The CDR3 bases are TGTGCCAGCAGCTTGGATCACCCGTTTGGGGCTTTCTTT.

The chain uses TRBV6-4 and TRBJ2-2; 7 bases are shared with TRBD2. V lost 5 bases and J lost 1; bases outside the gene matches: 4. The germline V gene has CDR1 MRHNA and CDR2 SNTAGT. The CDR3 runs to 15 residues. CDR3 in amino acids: CASSITSENTGELFF. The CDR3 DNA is TGTGCCAGCAGTATTACTAGCGAGAACACCGGGGAGCTGTTTTTT.